The source of this T cell receptor (beta chain) is a study of Ad26.COV2.S vaccination and SARS-CoV-2 variants. Study context: Ad26.COV2.S, an intramuscular injection, was given once or twice 56 days apart.

Noted treatment: around 19 received Ad26.COV2.S at low or high dose, single or two shots; several received placebo; per-sample allocation not given. Collection of samples fell on day 63 after the first vaccine or placebo injection. Findings and limits, study-wide: Comparability of non-spike TCR breadth was observed across vaccine and placebo recipients.

As concerns this clone: The antigen is not known.

The CDR3 totals 15 residues. CDR1 is MNHEY and CDR2 is SVGAGI in the germline V gene. The germline V and J ends were trimmed by 7 bases and 2 bases, with 16 bases remaining between them. The table came from immunoSEQ multiplex PCR; TCRdb's copy has only in-frame clones and leaves some out. The table has approximately 420,000 clones, roughly nine tenths seen once; the top ten hold more than 3%. The J gene is TRBJ2-3, the V gene TRBV6-5; D is possibly TRBD1 (5 bases). The receptor comes from a person between 18 and 65 years old who received the Ad26.COV2.S COVID-19 vaccine or a placebo. The starting material was peripheral blood, obtained in a trial of Ad26.COV2.S vaccine versus placebo. CDR3 DNA: TGTGCCAGCACCGGCCTGGGGCTCCTCACAGATACGCAGTATTTT. Amino acids: CASTGLGLLTDTQYF.